This TCR beta chain comes out of a study of tumor and adjacent non-tumor tissue in lung cancer (dated by TCRdb to between 2017 and 2018). Notes on the research overall: Patients with adenocarcinoma (around 13), squamous cell carcinoma (2) and small cell lung cancer (1) were included in the cohort. The approximately 15 enrolled patients, of whom approximately 10 were men and 5 were women, were aged about 31 to 80 years and were diagnosed with TNM stage I to III disease. A total of roughly 130 million productive TCRbeta reads were generated by sequencing, corresponding to an average of about 4.17 million reads per sample. The study compared bulk TCRbeta repertoires between lung tumor tissue and matched distant non-tumor lung tissue from over twelve lung cancer patients. A few dozen paired specimens, one tumor and one normal lung sample per patient, were profiled by TCRbeta CDR3 sequencing. The investigation overall reported the following: Significantly higher TCR diversity was found in younger patients, and higher tumor TCR diversity was associated with shorter overall and disease-free survival. Because peripheral blood was not sequenced, blood TCRbeta repertoires in the lung cancer patients of the study were not examined. Tumor tissue showed significantly higher TCR diversity (inverse Simpson) than normal lung tissue, at 431.37 vs 166.20 (P = 0.0075, Mann-Whitney U test). Only about 14 patients were in the cohort, and the authors stated that larger samples and more detailed clinical data are needed. The sequencing platform is not named in the methods, and unique molecular identifiers are not mentioned. The top 100 clones accounted for a significantly larger cumulative portion of the repertoire in normal lung than in tumor tissue.

RNA was isolated from bulk, unsorted tissue, and RNA quality was assessed with a NanoDrop ND-1000 and an Agilent 2100. Newly diagnosed lung cancer patients without prior chemotherapy who had been admitted for thoracic surgery in China between August and November 2014 were enrolled as donors. Anyone who had undergone radiotherapy or chemotherapy before, or who had another cancer at the same time, was left out of the study. Surgical tissue pieces of roughly 1-2 cm3 were preserved in RNAlater solution and were kept at -80 degrees C until use. Libraries were constructed by multiplex PCR. The reads were generated on an Illumina HiSeq 2500. Following protocols modified from ARM-PCR, the researchers constructed TCRbeta libraries through three rounds of nested PCR with primers (Table S4). PCR products of 200-500 bp were gel-excised and purified with the QIAquick gel extraction kit before sequencing. Turning to the authors' computational methods: Reads were cleaned using Trimmomatic, were merged into complete CDR3 sequences using FLASH, and were assigned to V(D)J germline segments using MiTCR. VDJtools was used to compute clonal diversity as the inverse Simpson's index. A read counted as productive if the sequence was in-frame and lacked a premature stop codon. The public reads were run again by TCRdb, first through fastp at Q25 and then through MiXCR, and only productive beta chains were kept. Rows are combined by CDR3 protein, so each entry shows the most common genes and DNA. It is TCRdb's table, rather than the study itself, that gives the V and J calls and clone size. The sample profile shows about 200,000 distinct CDR3 sequences; 70% to 75% of them were found once. Clones ranked in the top ten supply approximately 25% of the sample.

This clonotype occurred a few times. Its antigen remains undetermined. No per-base quality is available; no much larger clone lies one base away. Sequences SGHNT (CDR1) and YENEEA (CDR2) are obtained from the germline V gene. The CDR3, cysteine through phenylalanine, is 14 amino acids long. The entry retains the CDR3 DNA only, 42 bases that are in frame from base 1. The V gene is TRBV11-3 and the J gene is TRBJ2-5; the D region possibly corresponds to TRBD2 (7 bases align). The sample comprised lung tumor tissue. The receptor was derived from a man between 60 and 70 years old with non-small cell lung cancer. The DNA is TGTCCTAGCAGCTTAGGGGGACTACAAGAGACCCAGTACTTC. Translated, this gives CPSSLGGLQETQYF.